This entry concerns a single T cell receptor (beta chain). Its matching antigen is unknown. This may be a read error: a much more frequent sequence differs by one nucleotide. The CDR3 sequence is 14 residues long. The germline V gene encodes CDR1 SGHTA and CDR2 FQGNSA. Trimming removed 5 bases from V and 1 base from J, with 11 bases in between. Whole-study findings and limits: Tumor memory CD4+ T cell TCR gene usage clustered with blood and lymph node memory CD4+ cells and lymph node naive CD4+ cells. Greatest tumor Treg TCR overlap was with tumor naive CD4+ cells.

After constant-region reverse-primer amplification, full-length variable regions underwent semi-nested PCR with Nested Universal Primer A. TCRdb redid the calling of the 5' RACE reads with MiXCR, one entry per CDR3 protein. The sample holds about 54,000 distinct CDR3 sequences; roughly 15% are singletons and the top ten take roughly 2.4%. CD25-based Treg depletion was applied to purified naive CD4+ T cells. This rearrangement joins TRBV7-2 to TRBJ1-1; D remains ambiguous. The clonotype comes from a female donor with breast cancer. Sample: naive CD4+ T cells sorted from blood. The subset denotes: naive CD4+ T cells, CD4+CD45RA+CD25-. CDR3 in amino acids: CASSPWQANTEAFF. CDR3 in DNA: TGTGCCAGCAGCCCCTGGCAGGCGAACACTGAAGCTTTCTTT.